This entry describes one T cell receptor beta chain. The antigen it binds to is not known. No base quality information exists; no much larger clone differs at one position. The data belong to a study of beta chain features in type 1 diabetes (dated 2018 in TCRdb). With regard to the full study: Mean age, gender distribution, total cell number and subset yield were not different between patients and healthy donors. The study compared TCRB repertoires of sorted circulating CD4+ T cell subsets between recently diagnosed type 1 diabetes patients and matched healthy donors. Naive and central memory subsets were obtained from all 30 or so donors, but regulatory and stem cell-like memory subsets were isolated from only 8 patients and roughly eight healthy donors. A total of about 100,000,000 sorted cells were examined across all samples, and RNA yield correlated strongly with the number of cells per subset. What the work shows at the level of the full study, not this receptor alone: Because small numbers of individuals were included in the HLA sub-analyses, any influence of HLA type on TCRB rearrangement was left unresolved. Because cDNA rather than genomic DNA was sequenced, highly expressing activated cells could have been over-represented, although no difference in activation and CD3 levels was found between groups. The naive, central memory and regulatory TCRB repertoires appeared to resemble one another more closely among patients than among healthy donors. At VDJ recombination sites, patients with type 1 diabetes made fewer insertions and deleted more nucleotides, a pattern implying thymic rearrangement abnormalities. Shorter templates might have been favored by PCR, but patient and control samples were amplified and corrected together, so both groups would have been affected equally by any skew. In all four CD4+ subsets, TCRB CDR3 length was moderately but significantly shorter in type 1 diabetes patients.

Inclusive of the bounding cysteine and phenylalanine, the CDR3 is 15 residues long. Only the CDR3 DNA stays, 45 bases, in frame from base 1. Taken from the germline V gene, the CDR1 and CDR2 loops are SGDLS and YYNGEE. The germline V end is reduced by 0 bases and the J end by 3 bases; junction bases left unmatched: 2. All of the isolated RNA was reverse transcribed with the High Capacity cDNA Reverse Transcription Kit, so expressed TCRB transcripts were sequenced. Deep immunoSEQ sequencing was performed on naive, central memory and regulatory T cell samples, with an average of roughly 3.6 million total reads per sample. Sorted cells were lysed in RLT buffer and RNA was extracted with DNase-treated RNeasy Micro or Mini kits, depending on cell number. Each cell subset was processed separately to prevent cross-contamination, with patient and healthy donor samples processed together. The immunoSEQ multiplex PCR was used to amplify TCRB sequences from cDNA, yielding 87-bp fragments that span the CDR3 region. Sequencing of the amplicons was performed on the Illumina HiSeq platform. The authors' pipeline ran thus. Synthetic template baselines were used to correct PCR bias computationally, reads within Hamming distance 2 were collapsed, and singletons that could not be merged were discarded. Reads were aligned to IMGT to assign V, D and J genes, CDR3 length, and insertions or deletions at six rearrangement sites. Within each subset, clonotype counts were normalized to sorted cell number, after which true diversity and Gini coefficients were computed with the tcR R package. Repertoire sharing was quantified using the overlap coefficient calculated on TCRB nucleotide sequences. TCRdb mirrors the immuneACCESS table, restricted to in-frame sequences. Some clones are absent from its copies; in checked studies, under half trace to an unresolved V gene, and the reason for the others is unknown. V and J calls and clone size come straight from that table; D and trimming were deduced from the DNA. This sample comprises some 200,000 clones, roughly a tenth of them detected only once. The ten most abundant clones make up approximately 1.3% of the sample.

Each donor gave one peripheral blood draw, roughly 110 mL on average, collected into heparinised tubes. A BD FACSAria II and a panel including CD45RO, CCR7, CD25, CD127, CD95 and CD27 were used to sort naive, central memory, regulatory and stem cell-like memory CD4+ T cells. All sorted populations exceeded 95% purity. PBMCs were separated immediately by Lymphoprep density gradient centrifugation and were stained directly, without being cultured. So that batch effects would be minimized, each experiment stained and sorted samples in pairs, pairing one healthy donor with one patient. The rearranged segments are TRBV9 and TRBJ2-5, with TRBD2 identical over 10 junction bases. The sample comprised central memory CD4+ T cells from blood. The receptor was derived from a man between 18 and 35 years old in good health. The nucleotides read TGTGCCAGCAGCGTAGACGGGACTAGCGAAGAGACCCAGTACTTC. Its translation reads: CASSVDGTSEETQYF.